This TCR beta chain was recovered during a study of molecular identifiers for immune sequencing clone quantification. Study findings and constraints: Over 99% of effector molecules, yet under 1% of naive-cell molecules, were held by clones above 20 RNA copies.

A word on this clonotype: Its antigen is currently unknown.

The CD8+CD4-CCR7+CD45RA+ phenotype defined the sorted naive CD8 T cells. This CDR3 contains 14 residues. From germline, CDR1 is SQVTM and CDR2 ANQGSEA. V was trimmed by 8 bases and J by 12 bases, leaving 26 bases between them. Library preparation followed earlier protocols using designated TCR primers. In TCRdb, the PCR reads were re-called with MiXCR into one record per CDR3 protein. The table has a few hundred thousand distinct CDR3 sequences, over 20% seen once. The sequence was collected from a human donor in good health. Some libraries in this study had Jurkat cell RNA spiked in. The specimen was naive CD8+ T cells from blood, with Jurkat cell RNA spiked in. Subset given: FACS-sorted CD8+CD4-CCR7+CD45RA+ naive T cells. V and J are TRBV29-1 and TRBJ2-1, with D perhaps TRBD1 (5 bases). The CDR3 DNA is TGCAGCTCACAATCGACAGCCCCCCGAAGCGCGCAGTTCTTC. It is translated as CSSQSTAPRSAQFF.